This passage covers 4 T cell receptor beta chains from one sample sequenced in a study of technical replicates of blood from a few donors. Clones were read by immunoSEQ multiplex PCR, and TCRdb kept only the in-frame ones, dropping some. The table includes 45,000 to 60,000 clones, approximately 90% detected once. The sample comprised PBMCs. All receptors come from a human donor in good health. Some clones in this sample may be carry-over from other donors' samples.

The chain employs TRBV7-9 and TRBJ2-6, with a tentative D call TRBD1 (6 bases). The CDR3 contains 17 residues. With 3 bases removed from V and 0 bases from J, the gap between germline ends came to 12 bases. Per the germline V gene, CDR1 is SEHNR and CDR2 is FQNEAQ (reference sequence). CDR3 bases: TGTGCCAGCAGCTTCAGGACAGACTTCTCTGGGGCCAACGTCCTGACTTTC. The encoded protein is CASSFRTDFSGANVLTF. Full variable domain (remainder filled in from reference TRBV7-9 and TRBJ2-6): DTGVSQNPRHKITKRGQNVTFRCDPISEHNRLYWYRQTLGQGPEFLTYFQNEAQLEKSRLLSDRFSAERPKGSFSTLEIQRTEQGDSAMYLCASSFRTDFSGANVLTFGAGSRLTVL.

CDR3 in DNA: TGTGCCAGCAGCTTAATGGGGGCGGGAAACACCATATATTTT. Encoded protein: CASSLMGAGNTIYF. The chain recombines TRBV7-2 with TRBJ1-3; maybe TRBD1 (6 bases). With 2 bases removed from V and 4 bases from J, the gap between germline ends came to 9 bases. CDR1 and CDR2 (germline): SGHTA, FQGNSA. This CDR3 spans 14 amino acids.

This chain links TRBV7-2 with TRBJ1-3; tentatively, D is TRBD1 (5 bases). V was shortened by 5 bases and J by 2 bases, with 10 bases between the two germline ends. Germline V gene lookup returns CDR1 SGHTA and CDR2 FQGNSA. The CDR3 spans 14 residues. The chain's CDR3 is CASSGQGAGNTIYF. The CDR3 DNA is TGTGCCAGCAGCGGACAAGGGGCTGGAAACACCATATATTTT.

In this sample, this clone turned up once. V is TRBV7-2 and J is TRBJ1-2; TRBD1 agrees at 9 bases. The CDR3 spans 15 residues. Germline loops: CDR1 SGHTA, CDR2 FQGNSA. With V trimmed by 2 bases and J by 0 bases, 1 base remained unmatched. CDR3 sequence (DNA): TGTGCCAGCAGCTTAAGGGACAGGGCTAACTATGGCTACACCTTC. Translating it yields CASSLRDRANYGYTF.